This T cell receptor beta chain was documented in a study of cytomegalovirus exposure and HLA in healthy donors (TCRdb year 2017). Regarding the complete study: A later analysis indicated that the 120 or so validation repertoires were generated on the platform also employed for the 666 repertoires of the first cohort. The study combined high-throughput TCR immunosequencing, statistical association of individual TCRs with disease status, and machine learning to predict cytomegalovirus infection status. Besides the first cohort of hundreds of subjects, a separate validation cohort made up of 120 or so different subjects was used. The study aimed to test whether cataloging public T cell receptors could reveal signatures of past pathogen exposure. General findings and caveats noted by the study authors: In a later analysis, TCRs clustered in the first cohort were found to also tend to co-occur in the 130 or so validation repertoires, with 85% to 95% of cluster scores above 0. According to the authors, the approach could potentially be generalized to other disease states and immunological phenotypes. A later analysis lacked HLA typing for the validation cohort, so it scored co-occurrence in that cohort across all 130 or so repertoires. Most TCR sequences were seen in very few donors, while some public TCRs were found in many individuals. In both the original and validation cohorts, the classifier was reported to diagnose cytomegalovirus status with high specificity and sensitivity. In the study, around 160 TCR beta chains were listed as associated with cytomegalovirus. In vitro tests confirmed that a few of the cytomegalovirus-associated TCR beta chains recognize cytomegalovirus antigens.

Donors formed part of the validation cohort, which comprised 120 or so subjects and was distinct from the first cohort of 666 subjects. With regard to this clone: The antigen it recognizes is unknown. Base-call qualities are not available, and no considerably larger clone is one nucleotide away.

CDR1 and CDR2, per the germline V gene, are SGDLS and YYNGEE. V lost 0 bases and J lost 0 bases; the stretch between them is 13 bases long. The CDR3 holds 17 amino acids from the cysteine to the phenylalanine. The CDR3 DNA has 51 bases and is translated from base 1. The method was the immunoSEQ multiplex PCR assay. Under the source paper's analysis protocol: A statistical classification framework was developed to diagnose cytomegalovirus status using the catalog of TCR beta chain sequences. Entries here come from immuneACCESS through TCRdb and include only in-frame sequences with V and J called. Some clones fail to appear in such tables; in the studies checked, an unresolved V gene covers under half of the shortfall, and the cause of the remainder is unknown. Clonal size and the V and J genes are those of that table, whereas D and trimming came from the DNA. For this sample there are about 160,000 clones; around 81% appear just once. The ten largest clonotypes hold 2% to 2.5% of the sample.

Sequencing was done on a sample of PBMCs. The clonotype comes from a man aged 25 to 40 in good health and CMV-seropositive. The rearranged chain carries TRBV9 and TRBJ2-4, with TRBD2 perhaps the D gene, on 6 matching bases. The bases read TGTGCCAGCAGCGTAGCTAGTGGAGGGCTAGCCAAAAACATTCAGTACTTC. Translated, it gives CASSVASGGLAKNIQYF. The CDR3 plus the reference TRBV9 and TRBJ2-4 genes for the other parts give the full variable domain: DSGVTQTPKHLITATGQRVTLRCSPRSGDLSVYWYQQSLDQGLQFLIQYYNGEERAKGNILERFSAQQFPDLHSELNLSSLELGDSALYFCASSVASGGLAKNIQYFGAGTRLSVL.